This is a list of T cell receptor beta chains from one sample in a study of blood T cell repertoires in COVID-19. The protocol was immunoSEQ multiplex PCR, while the TCRdb copy is restricted to in-frame clones and leaves out a portion. The sample holds fewer than 400,000 clones, around 84% seen once. The sequenced material came from PBMCs or T cells enriched from blood (not recorded which). These receptors were collected from a woman in her 30s who had been exposed to COVID-19. The CDR3 runs from the conserved cysteine through the conserved F or W. A D gene is named only where the DNA matches it firmly. Size tells how often a clone was seen (once, few, many) or the class of an expanded clone, and some rows leave it out.

D	size	V	J	CDR3	DNA
TRBD1	few	TRBV2	TRBJ1-5	CASSLYRGDQPQHF	TGTGCCAGCAGTCTATACAGGGGTGATCAGCCCCAGCATTTT
.	.	TRBV27	TRBJ2-7	CASSLRRTRMNEQYF	TGTGCCAGCAGTTTACGGAGGACTCGGATGAACGAGCAGTACTTC
.	.	TRBV28	TRBJ1-2	CASRSGQSGYTF	TGTGCCAGCAGAAGTGGACAATCTGGCTACACCTTC
.	.	TRBV11-3	TRBJ2-5	CASSLEGRIETQYF	TGTGCCAGCAGCTTAGAAGGGAGGATAGAGACCCAGTACTTC
.	.	TRBV4-3	TRBJ1-3	CASSQDLAGNTIYF	TGCGCCAGCAGCCAAGATCTAGCTGGAAACACCATATATTTT
TRBD1	.	TRBV2	TRBJ1-6	CASSAGQGNSPLHF	TGTGCCAGCAGTGCGGGACAGGGGAACTCACCCCTCCACTTT
.	once	TRBV18	TRBJ1-2	CASSPYSQDYGYTF	TGTGCCAGCTCACCCTACAGTCAGGACTATGGCTACACCTTC
.	.	TRBV21-1	TRBJ1-5	CASSKIRDRDNQPQHF	TGTGCCAGCAGCAAAATCCGGGACAGGGACAATCAGCCCCAGCATTTT
TRBD2	.	TRBV12-5	TRBJ2-3	CASGLGLAGALSTDTQYF	TGTGCTAGTGGTTTGGGCCTAGCGGGGGCCCTTAGCACAGATACGCAGTATTTT
TRBD1	.	TRBV10-3	TRBJ1-1	CAIRSSTGGTEAFF	TGTGCCATCCGTTCAAGTACAGGGGGCACTGAAGCTTTCTTT
.	.	TRBV3-1/TRBV3-2	TRBJ2-1	CASSQESIEGAWQFF	TGTGCCAGCAGCCAAGAGAGTATAGAGGGAGCGTGGCAGTTCTTC
.	few	TRBV2	TRBJ1-1	CASLEHPANTEAFF	TGTGCCAGCCTAGAACACCCAGCGAACACTGAAGCTTTCTTT
.	few	TRBV4-3	TRBJ1-3	CASSHTQGSGNTIYF	TGCGCCAGCAGCCACACACAGGGCTCTGGAAACACCATATATTTT
TRBD2	.	TRBV6-5	TRBJ2-7	CASSSTGLAFIGEQYF	TGTGCCAGCAGTTCTACGGGACTAGCTTTCATCGGCGAGCAGTACTTC
.	.	TRBV11-1	TRBJ1-2	CASSLSGDGYTF	TGTGCCAGCAGCTTAAGCGGAGATGGCTACACCTTC
TRBD2	.	TRBV2	TRBJ2-3	CASSGEGSDTQYF	TGTGCCAGCAGTGGGGAGGGGTCAGATACGCAGTATTTT
TRBD2	.	TRBV7-9	TRBJ2-1	CASCFPGLNNEQFF	TGTGCCAGCTGCTTCCCGGGACTAAACAATGAGCAGTTCTTC
.	.	TRBV3-1/TRBV3-2	TRBJ1-2	CASSQDTGTSYGYTF	TGTGCCAGCAGCCAAGATACAGGGACCTCCTATGGCTACACCTTC
.	.	TRBV7-9	TRBJ1-1	CASSPRGENTEAFF	TGTGCCAGCAGCCCCAGGGGCGAGAACACTGAAGCTTTCTTT
.	.	TRBV5-1	TRBJ1-2	CASTIGAGNYGYTF	TGCGCCAGCACCATAGGGGCTGGCAACTATGGCTACACCTTC
.	.	TRBV11-2	TRBJ1-6	CASSLDLGVANSPLHF	TGTGCCAGCAGCTTAGATCTGGGAGTAGCCAATTCACCCCTCCACTTT
TRBD2	once	TRBV4-2	TRBJ2-7	CASSQTIGGATYEQYF	TGTGCCAGCAGCCAGACGATCGGGGGGGCCACCTACGAGCAGTACTTC
.	.	TRBV18	TRBJ2-5	CASSPWAGAGNQETQYF	TGTGCCAGCTCACCGTGGGCGGGGGCCGGGAACCAAGAGACCCAGTACTTC
.	many	TRBV5-1	TRBJ2-3	CASSLYQGGADTQYF	TGCGCCAGCAGCTTGTACCAGGGTGGGGCAGATACGCAGTATTTT
.	.	TRBV2	TRBJ1-5	CASKGIGNQPQHF	TGTGCCAGCAAGGGGATTGGCAATCAGCCCCAGCATTTT
TRBD2	.	TRBV6-2/TRBV6-3	TRBJ2-5	CASSYSGGTRDF	TGTGCCAGCAGTTACTCGGGGGGGACGAGAGACTTC
.	.	TRBV5-1	TRBJ2-1	CASSLEGAPSYNEQFF	TGCGCCAGCAGCTTGGAAGGGGCCCCTTCCTACAATGAGCAGTTCTTC
.	.	TRBV7-3	TRBJ2-3	CASSSNRDTQYF	TGTGCCAGCAGCTCCAATAGAGATACGCAGTATTTT
TRBD1	.	TRBV2	TRBJ1-1	CAIQQGRRNTEAFF	TGTGCCATCCAACAGGGGAGGAGGAACACTGAAGCTTTCTTT
.	.	TRBV5-1	TRBJ2-5	CASSLDLQETQYF	TGCGCCAGCAGTCTCGACTTACAAGAGACCCAGTACTTC
TRBD2	.	TRBV3-1/TRBV3-2	TRBJ2-7	CASSQTVSGRASYEQYF	TGTGCCAGCAGCCAAACGGTAAGCGGGAGGGCTTCCTACGAGCAGTACTTC
.	.	TRBV30	TRBJ2-7	CAWFSKDSSYEQYF	TGTGCCTGGTTCTCGAAGGACAGCTCCTACGAGCAGTACTTC
.	.	TRBV4-2	TRBJ1-2	CASSPRYSEGSYGYTF	TGTGCCAGCAGCCCACGTTATAGCGAGGGTTCCTATGGCTACACCTTC
TRBD2	once	TRBV6-6	TRBJ2-1	CASSYAGTSEQFF	TGTGCCAGCAGTTACGCAGGGACTAGTGAGCAGTTCTTC
.	few	TRBV19	TRBJ1-2	CASSIGEDGYTF	TGTGCCAGTAGTATAGGAGAGGATGGCTACACCTTC
.	few	TRBV19	TRBJ1-5	CASSTYGRGGGKQPQHF	TGTGCCAGTAGTACCTACGGTCGCGGGGGCGGAAAGCAGCCCCAGCATTTT
TRBD1	.	TRBV7-9	TRBJ1-2	CASSRGQGGDGYTF	TGTGCCAGCAGCCGAGGACAGGGGGGCGATGGCTACACCTTC
.	.	TRBV2	TRBJ2-7	CASSEQTYEQYF	TGTGCCAGCAGTGAACAGACCTACGAGCAGTACTTC
.	.	TRBV11-3	TRBJ1-2	CASSLDGGNYGYTF	TGTGCCAGCAGCTTAGATGGCGGCAACTATGGCTACACCTTC
TRBD1	.	TRBV29-1	TRBJ1-2	CSGAGTGHFPVVDSMSYTF	TGCAGCGGCGCCGGGACAGGGCATTTTCCAGTCGTTGATTCCATGAGCTACACCTTC
.	.	TRBV28	TRBJ1-2	CASSPDSPNYGYTF	TGTGCCAGCAGCCCGGACAGTCCGAACTATGGCTACACCTTC
.	.	TRBV28	TRBJ2-7	CASSMTRFGSSRAYEQYF	TGTGCCAGCAGTATGACTAGGTTCGGGAGTTCTCGGGCCTACGAGCAGTACTTC
TRBD2	once	TRBV5-6	TRBJ2-4	CASSDLAGLAKNIQYF	TGTGCCAGCAGCGACCTAGCGGGTCTAGCCAAAAACATTCAGTACTTC
TRBD1	.	TRBV24-1	TRBJ2-2	CATTGQLTGELFF	TGTGCCACCACGGGACAGCTGACCGGGGAGCTGTTTTTT
.	.	TRBV28	TRBJ1-3	CSLERRNTIYF	TGTTCCCTGGAGCGCAGAAACACCATATATTTT